These 30 T cell receptor beta chains originate from one sample sequenced in a study of blood T cell repertoires in COVID-19. Sequenced by immunoSEQ multiplex PCR; TCRdb stores in-frame clones only, minus some. The sample consists of about 180,000 clones, approximately 90% of them appearing once. Source material: peripheral blood. The receptors derive from a man in his late teens or twenties who had recovered from COVID-19.

The chain has TRBV4-3 and TRBJ2-2; TRBD1 agrees at 9 bases. Germline trimming cut 3 bases from V and 7 bases from J; bases unmatched to any gene: 6. The germline V gene has CDR1 LGHNA and CDR2 YSLEER. The CDR3 runs to 15 residues. This chain's CDR3 is CASSHPGQGVGELFF. For the CDR3, the DNA is TGCGCCAGCAGCCATCCGGGACAGGGTGTCGGGGAGCTGTTTTTT.

The chain recombines TRBV2 with TRBJ2-1; D unresolved. V was trimmed by 4 bases and J by 1 base, leaving 5 bases between them. The germline gives CDR1 SNHLY, CDR2 FYNNEI. The CDR3 is 13 amino acids. CDR3 in DNA: TGTGCCAGCAGTGCACAGTCCTACAATGAGCAGTTCTTC. It yields the protein CASSAQSYNEQFF.

The rearrangement joins TRBV4-1 to TRBJ2-7, with a possible D match to TRBD2 (5 bases). Trimming took 7 bases from V and 2 from J, leaving 15 bases between them. From germline, CDR1 is MGHRA and CDR2 YSYEKL. The CDR3 is 14 amino acids. In nucleotides, the CDR3 is TGCGCCAGCACCGTCCGGACTGGCCCCTACGAGCAGTACTTC. Its protein product is CASTVRTGPYEQYF.

The rearrangement links TRBV20-1 to TRBJ2-1; TRBD2 agrees at 10 bases. The CDR3 runs 15 residues. V trimming: 3 bases; J trimming: 15 bases; junction bases outside the gene matches: 17. The germline V gene has CDR1 DFQATT and CDR2 SNEGSKA (reference sequence). CDR3 region: CSASPRTSGPYVSFF. The CDR3 coding sequence is TGCAGTGCTAGTCCCAGGACTAGCGGTCCCTACGTCTCGTTCTTC.

The chain recombines TRBV28 with TRBJ2-2; D unclear. The CDR3 is made up of 12 amino acids. The V gene's germline CDR1 is MDHEN and CDR2 SYDVKM. The V and J ends lost 9 bases and 4 bases respectively, with 9 bases between them. The CDR3: CASSPSTGELFF. DNA for the CDR3: TGTGCCAGTTCCCCGAGCACCGGGGAGCTGTTTTTT.

This chain uses TRBV3-1 (or the pseudogene TRBV3-2) with TRBJ2-2; tentative D call: TRBD2 (6 bases). The CDR3 runs to 14 residues. The germline V gene has CDR1 LGHDT and CDR2 YNNKEL (reference sequence). V was cut by 0 bases and J by 4 bases, with 6 bases left in between. The chain's CDR3 is CASSQEGGTGELFF. CDR3 DNA sequence: TGTGCCAGCAGCCAAGAGGGGGGCACCGGGGAGCTGTTTTTT.

This chain connects TRBV27 to TRBJ2-7; TRBD2 matches 7 bases. Germline loops: CDR1 MNHEY, CDR2 SMNVEV (reference sequence). After removal of 3 bases from V and 0 bases from J, the junction contained 14 bases not matched to a gene. The CDR3 totals 18 residues. CDR3: CASSLVGGGSTFSYEQYF. The CDR3 DNA reads as TGTGCCAGCAGTTTGGTGGGGGGGGGATCAACCTTCTCCTACGAGCAGTACTTC.

V usage is TRBV10-3 and J usage is TRBJ1-2; TRBD1 matches 7 bases. The CDR3 spans 13 residues. From germline, CDR1 is ENHRY and CDR2 SYGVKD. The J segment lost 7 bases and the V segment lost 7 bases, leaving 9 bases of the junction unmatched. CDR3 DNA sequence: TGTGCCATCACTTCCGGGACAGAGTTTGGCTACACCTTC. It translates to CAITSGTEFGYTF.

The chain employs TRBV19 and TRBJ2-1; 14 bases align to TRBD2. The germline CDR1 and CDR2 sequences are LNHDA and SQIVND (reference sequence). V gave up 4 bases and J gave up 3 bases; unmatched junction bases: 2. CDR3 length: 16 amino acids. CDR3 bases: TGTGCCAGTAGTAGGACTAGCGGGGGGTTCTACAATGAGCAGTTCTTC. This translates into CASSRTSGGFYNEQFF.

This clone occurred once. The CDR3 DNA follows: TGTGCCAGCAGCATCGGGACAGGGGGGAGCAATCAGCCCCAGCATTTT. As protein: CASSIGTGGSNQPQHF. The chain links TRBV7-9 to TRBJ1-5; 11 nucleotides align to TRBD1. The CDR3 extends over 16 amino acids. J lost 1 base, V lost 5 bases, and 4 bases had no gene match. Germline-derived CDR1 and CDR2 are SEHNR and FQNEAQ (reference sequence).

The chain joins TRBV19 to TRBJ1-1; D call uncertain. V gave up 5 bases and J gave up 5 bases, with 15 bases separating them. CDR3 length: 14 amino acids. CDR1 and CDR2 from the germline V gene are LNHDA and SQIVND (reference sequence). The DNA of the CDR3 is TGTGCCAGTAGTCCCCGGTCCACCGGGACTGAAGCTTTCTTT. This translates into CASSPRSTGTEAFF. The full variable domain, rest sourced from reference TRBV19 and TRBJ1-1, is DGGITQSPKYLFRKEGQNVTLSCEQNLNHDAMYWYRQDPGQGLRLIYYSQIVNDFQKGDIAEGYSVSREKKESFPLTVTSAQKNPTAFYLCASSPRSTGTEAFFGQGTRLTVV.

The chain combines TRBV19 with TRBJ2-3; TRBD2 matches at 14 bases. V lost 2 bases to trimming and J lost 5 bases; unmatched junction nucleotides: 6. In germline, CDR1 is LNHDA, CDR2 SQIVND (reference sequence). The CDR3 covers 17 residues. CDR3 DNA sequence: TGTGCCAGTAGTATAAAGGGACTAGCGGGAGTGGGAGATACGCAGTATTTT. Translated, it gives CASSIKGLAGVGDTQYF.

This sequence joins TRBV11-3 and TRBJ2-1; 10 bases map to TRBD2. J lost 6 bases, V lost 5 bases, and 10 bases had no gene match. There are 16 residues in the CDR3. CDR1 and CDR2 from the germline V gene are SGHNT and YENEEA. CDR3 sequence: CASSKTPASGGNEQFF. In DNA, the CDR3 is TGTGCCAGCAGCAAAACCCCGGCTAGCGGGGGCAATGAGCAGTTCTTC.

The chain is built from TRBV7-2 and TRBJ1-5; 11 nucleotides line up with TRBD1. CDR1 is SGHTA, CDR2 FQGNSA, per germline. The CDR3 consists of 15 residues. J gave up 6 bases and V 5 bases, and 6 bases lay outside the gene matches. The CDR3 DNA is TGTGCCAGCAGCATTACGGGACAGGGGGGTCAGCCCCAGCATTTT. Translating it yields CASSITGQGGQPQHF. Full variable domain (missing parts from reference TRBV7-2 and TRBJ1-5): GAGVSQSPSNKVTEKGKDVELRCDPISGHTALYWYRQSLGQGLEFLIYFQGNSAPDKSGLPSDRFSAERTGGSVSTLTIQRTQQEDSAVYLCASSITGQGGQPQHFGDGTRLSIL.

This clone has more than one count but fewer than ten. This chain links TRBV20-1 with TRBJ1-5; D is unresolved. The germline CDR1 and CDR2 sequences are DFQATT and SNEGSKA (reference sequence). The CDR3 spans 14 residues. V dropped 3 bases and J dropped 7 bases, with 16 bases sitting between them. The CDR3 nucleotides read TGCAGTGCTAGTGTAACAGCGGTGGGGCAGCCCCAGCATTTT. It specifies CSASVTAVGQPQHF.

J is TRBJ2-3 and V is TRBV5-1; 8 bases align to TRBD2. In germline, CDR1 is SGHRS, CDR2 YFSETQ. This CDR3 has 16 amino acids. Trimming at V came to 4 bases and at J to 5 bases, leaving 12 bases not matched to a gene. The CDR3 spells CASSPKSGRSVDTQYF. The CDR3 coding sequence is TGCGCCAGCAGCCCAAAAAGCGGGAGAAGTGTAGATACGCAGTATTTT.

The chain couples TRBV28 to TRBJ1-5; TRBD1 matches at 12 bases. CDR1 is MDHEN, CDR2 SYDVKM, per germline. CDR3 length: 16 amino acids. J was trimmed by 9 bases and V by 7 bases; bases with no gene match: 13. The CDR3 reads CASTKAGTGGESPQHF. The CDR3 bases are TGTGCCAGCACCAAAGCCGGGACAGGGGGCGAGTCGCCCCAGCATTTT. Supplemented by reference TRBV28 and TRBJ1-5, the full variable domain reads DVKVTQSSRYLVKRTGEKVFLECVQDMDHENMFWYRQDPGLGLRLIYFSYDVKMKEKGDIPEGYSVSREKKERFSLILESASTNQTSMYLCASTKAGTGGESPQHFGDGTRLSIL.

This sequence joins TRBV5-1 and TRBJ2-7; 9 bases are shared with TRBD2. CDR3 length equals 16 residues. The germline CDR1 and CDR2 sequences are SGHRS and YFSETQ. V gave up 2 bases and J gave up 2 bases; unmatched junction bases: 8. DNA for the CDR3: TGCGCCAGCAGCTTTTTAGCGGGAGTAGAGGCCTACGAGCAGTACTTC. This sequence encodes CASSFLAGVEAYEQYF.

CDR3 in DNA: TGTGCCACCGGGCTGCGGCGGGGGACCCAGTACTTC. This codes for CATGLRRGTQYF. The gene calls are TRBV15 and TRBJ2-5, with D perhaps matching TRBD2 (6 bases). The CDR3 has 12 amino acids. With 8 bases removed from V and 7 bases from J, the gap between germline ends came to 14 bases. The germline V gene has CDR1 LNHNV and CDR2 YYDKDF (reference sequence).

The gene calls are TRBV6-6 and TRBJ1-1, with D unresolved. This CDR3 contains 12 residues. Germline V gene sequence: CDR1 MNHNY, CDR2 SVGAGI (reference sequence). Trimming shortened V by 5 bases and J by 1 base, and 5 bases separated the two germline ends. CDR3 nucleotide sequence: TGTGCCAGCAGTACAACGAACACTGAAGCTTTCTTT. Amino acid sequence: CASSTTNTEAFF.

The rearrangement joins TRBV24-1 to TRBJ2-1; the match to TRBD2 covers 10 bases. The junction had 9 bases not matched to a gene; V was cut back by 3 bases and J by 5 bases. The CDR3 loop spans 17 amino acids. CDR1 is KGHDR, CDR2 SFDVKD, per germline. The CDR3 nucleotides read TGTGCCACCAGTGATGGCCCCCTAGCGGGAGATCACAATGAGCAGTTCTTC. Residues: CATSDGPLAGDHNEQFF.

V gene TRBV12-3 or TRBV12-4 combines with J gene TRBJ1-1, with D hard to call. The CDR3 is 13 residues long. Trimming left V 3 bases short and J 1 base short, with 6 bases between. As DNA, the CDR3 is TGTGCCAGCAGTTTCACATGGAACACTGAAGCTTTCTTT. As protein: CASSFTWNTEAFF.

V gene TRBV14 combines with J gene TRBJ2-5; weak D call: TRBD1 (7 bases). V was pared by 0 bases and J by 5 bases, with 19 bases between. Germline V gene data show CDR1 as SGHDN and CDR2 as FVKESK. There are 17 residues in the CDR3. In nucleotides, the CDR3 is TGTGCCAGCAGCCAAGATCGAGGCAGGGGGGTCTGGGAGACCCAGTACTTC. Translating gives CASSQDRGRGVWETQYF.

This chain joins TRBV7-6 and TRBJ2-5; 8 bases line up with TRBD2. CDR1 SGHVS and CDR2 FNYEAQ come from the germline V gene. The V and J ends lost 1 base and 4 bases, in that order; junction bases with no gene match: 8. The CDR3 runs 16 residues. The CDR3 DNA is TGTGCCAGCAGCTTAGGGGGGGGGCTAGCGGGAGAGACCCAGTACTTC. Its translation is CASSLGGGLAGETQYF.

The J gene is TRBJ2-1, the V gene TRBV3-1 (or the pseudogene TRBV3-2); TRBD2 matches at 12 bases. This CDR3 has 17 amino acids. J lost 9 bases, V lost 0 bases, and 9 bases had no gene match. The V gene's germline CDR1 is LGHDT and CDR2 YNNKEL (reference sequence). CDR3 nucleotide sequence: TGTGCCAGCAGCCAAGATCCCAGGACTAGCGGGACCGGTGAGCAGTTCTTC. This translates into CASSQDPRTSGTGEQFF.

This clone showed up just once. The gene calls are TRBV15 and TRBJ1-1; no firm D call. V dropped 0 bases and J dropped 0 bases, with 8 bases sitting between them. The length of the CDR3 is 15 residues. The germline gives CDR1 LNHNV, CDR2 YYDKDF (reference sequence). The CDR3: CATSRDQALNTEAFF. The CDR3 nucleotides are TGTGCCACCAGCAGAGATCAGGCATTGAACACTGAAGCTTTCTTT.

V gene TRBV27 combines with J gene TRBJ2-7; maybe TRBD1 (6 bases). The CDR3 length is 15 residues. The germline gives CDR1 MNHEY, CDR2 SMNVEV (reference sequence). V gave up 6 bases and J gave up 6 bases, with 21 bases separating them. The CDR3 loop is CASSKDLQGPGEQYF. For the CDR3, the DNA is TGTGCCAGCAGCAAGGACCTACAGGGCCCGGGCGAGCAGTACTTC.

The chain combines TRBV19 with TRBJ1-3; no clear D. Looked up from germline, CDR1 is LNHDA and CDR2 is SQIVND (reference sequence). Trimming cost V 3 bases and J 1 base, with 4 bases left between them. The CDR3 covers 13 residues. The CDR3 reads CASSIGSGNTIYF. CDR3 coding DNA: TGTGCCAGTAGTATCGGGTCTGGAAACACCATATATTTT.

CDR3 loop: CAWGAGGEQPQHF. DNA for the CDR3: TGTGCCTGGGGGGCAGGAGGGGAGCAGCCCCAGCATTTT. The V and J genes are TRBV30 and TRBJ1-5, with D maybe TRBD1 (5 bases). The V gene's germline CDR1 is GTSNPN and CDR2 SVGIG (reference sequence). Trimming removed 5 bases from V and 7 bases from J, with 15 bases in between. The CDR3 has 13 amino acids.

The chain couples TRBV27 to TRBJ2-7, with TRBD2 identical over 9 bases. This CDR3 contains 14 residues. Germline trimming cut 5 bases from V and 4 bases from J; bases unmatched to any gene: 6. Germline V CDR1 and CDR2: MNHEY, SMNVEV (reference sequence). The CDR3 loop is CASSPGLADYEQYF. As DNA, the CDR3 is TGTGCCAGCAGTCCGGGACTAGCAGATTACGAGCAGTACTTC.